A selection of T cell receptor beta chains follows, all from one sample in a study of shared clonotypes between healthy human individuals. Measured with immunoSEQ multiplex PCR; TCRdb has only the in-frame clones, and not every one. Of 950,000 to 1,100,000 clones listed, about 76% are singletons. Material for sequencing was memory CD4+ T cells sorted from blood. The receptor set was obtained from a man younger than 35 in good health. The CDR3 runs from the conserved cysteine through the conserved F or W. Fields, in order: V gene, clone size, D gene, J gene, CDR3 DNA, CDR3 protein. The D gene is left open where the match is weak. Expanded clones are given a class, and other clones once, few, many or no size at all.

v_gene: TRBV6-5; abundance: -; d_gene: TRBD2; j_gene: TRBJ2-4; CDR3nt: TGTGCCAGCAGTTCTGGGACTAGTCGACACATTCAGTACTTC; CDR3aa: CASSSGTSRHIQYF
v_gene: TRBV5-8; abundance: -; d_gene: TRBD1; j_gene: TRBJ1-6; CDR3nt: TGTGCCAGCAGCTGGGACCGGACAGGGCTTGAGAATTCACCCCTCCACTTT; CDR3aa: CASSWDRTGLENSPLHF
v_gene: TRBV7-3; abundance: -; d_gene: -; j_gene: TRBJ2-2; CDR3nt: TGTGCCAGCAGCCCTCCTGGGCGGACGGGGGAGCTGTTTTTT; CDR3aa: CASSPPGRTGELFF
v_gene: TRBV29-1; abundance: -; d_gene: -; j_gene: TRBJ1-6; CDR3nt: TGCAGCGCCTCCTCTGGGACTTCTCGAGACTCACCCCTCCACTTT; CDR3aa: CSASSGTSRDSPLHF
v_gene: TRBV7-9; abundance: -; d_gene: TRBD1; j_gene: TRBJ2-7; CDR3nt: TGTGCCAGCAGCTTAGAGGACAGGGGCGAGCAGTACTTC; CDR3aa: CASSLEDRGEQYF
v_gene: TRBV5-6; abundance: -; d_gene: TRBD1; j_gene: TRBJ2-7; CDR3nt: TGTGCCAGCAGCCTATTCGGGGGACAGGGGGCCTACGAGCAGTACTTC; CDR3aa: CASSLFGGQGAYEQYF
v_gene: TRBV2; abundance: once; d_gene: -; j_gene: TRBJ1-1; CDR3nt: TGTGCCAGCAGTGAAGATTATTCTGAAGCTTTCTTT; CDR3aa: CASSEDYSEAFF
v_gene: TRBV4-1; abundance: -; d_gene: -; j_gene: TRBJ1-4; CDR3nt: TGCGCCAGCAGCCCCAGAGAGGGCTCTCGGGAAAAACTGTTTTTT; CDR3aa: CASSPREGSREKLFF
v_gene: TRBV19; abundance: -; d_gene: TRBD2; j_gene: TRBJ2-5; CDR3nt: TGTGCCAGTAGTATGCGTCGGGAGGCAGAGACCCAGTACTTC; CDR3aa: CASSMRREAETQYF
v_gene: TRBV2; abundance: -; d_gene: TRBD2; j_gene: TRBJ2-3; CDR3nt: TGTGCCAGCAGTCAAAGAGGGGTAGTGAGAGTAGCGGGGTCAGATACGCAGTATTTT; CDR3aa: CASSQRGVVRVAGSDTQYF
v_gene: TRBV2; abundance: once; d_gene: TRBD2; j_gene: TRBJ2-5; CDR3nt: TGTGCCAGTCAGCGGGGGAGGCAAGAGACCCAGTACTTC; CDR3aa: CASQRGRQETQYF
v_gene: TRBV6-5; abundance: -; d_gene: -; j_gene: TRBJ2-1; CDR3nt: TGTGCCAGCAATGAGCAGGGTGAACATGAGCAGTTCTTC; CDR3aa: CASNEQGEHEQFF
v_gene: TRBV19; abundance: -; d_gene: -; j_gene: TRBJ1-6; CDR3nt: TGTGCCAGTAGTATTAAGCTTGCCTCACCCCTCCACTTT; CDR3aa: CASSIKLASPLHF
v_gene: TRBV19; abundance: few; d_gene: -; j_gene: TRBJ1-2; CDR3nt: TGTGCCAGTAGTCCAGAGGGTCAGGGGCTTGGAGGCTACACCTTC; CDR3aa: CASSPEGQGLGGYTF
v_gene: TRBV30; abundance: few; d_gene: TRBD1; j_gene: TRBJ1-2; CDR3nt: TGTGCCTGGGAGGGTGGGACAGGCTATGGCTACACCTTC; CDR3aa: CAWEGGTGYGYTF
v_gene: TRBV27; abundance: once; d_gene: TRBD2; j_gene: TRBJ2-2; CDR3nt: TGTGCCAGCAGATCGACTAGCGGGGGGGCCATCGGGGAGCTGTTTTTT; CDR3aa: CASRSTSGGAIGELFF
v_gene: TRBV5-6; abundance: -; d_gene: TRBD1; j_gene: TRBJ2-3; CDR3nt: TGTGCCAGCAGCTCCGGGACAGGATTTAGCACAGATACGCAGTATTTT; CDR3aa: CASSSGTGFSTDTQYF
v_gene: TRBV5-1; abundance: -; d_gene: -; j_gene: TRBJ2-3; CDR3nt: TGCGCCAGCAGCGAGGCCAGCGCTTCAGATACGCAGTATTTT; CDR3aa: CASSEASASDTQYF
v_gene: TRBV28; abundance: -; d_gene: TRBD1; j_gene: TRBJ1-6; CDR3nt: TGTGCCAGCAGTCCCCCCGGGACAGGATTGAGCTCCTATAATTCACCCCTCCACTTT; CDR3aa: CASSPPGTGLSSYNSPLHF
v_gene: TRBV2; abundance: -; d_gene: -; j_gene: TRBJ1-3; CDR3nt: TGTGCCGCCGAACGGGGGGCTGGAAACACCATATATTTT; CDR3aa: CAAERGAGNTIYF
v_gene: TRBV18; abundance: -; d_gene: TRBD1; j_gene: TRBJ2-7; CDR3nt: TGTGCCAGCTCACCACCGGGACAGAACCACGAGCAGTACTTC; CDR3aa: CASSPPGQNHEQYF
v_gene: TRBV5-1; abundance: -; d_gene: -; j_gene: TRBJ1-5; CDR3nt: TGCGCCAGCAGCTTGGTGGGAGACGGTCAGCCCCAGCATTTT; CDR3aa: CASSLVGDGQPQHF
v_gene: TRBV30; abundance: -; d_gene: -; j_gene: TRBJ2-5; CDR3nt: TGTGCCTGGAGCTTGGGATGGGGTCGGCAGGAGACCCAGTACTTC; CDR3aa: CAWSLGWGRQETQYF
v_gene: TRBV30; abundance: few; d_gene: -; j_gene: TRBJ1-5; CDR3nt: TGTGCCTGGTCCCAGGGGAACCCAAATCAGCCCCAGCATTTT; CDR3aa: CAWSQGNPNQPQHF
v_gene: TRBV6-6; abundance: -; d_gene: -; j_gene: TRBJ1-3; CDR3nt: TGTGCCAGCCGCCCCTCGACTGGAAACACCATATATTTT; CDR3aa: CASRPSTGNTIYF
v_gene: TRBV15; abundance: -; d_gene: TRBD1; j_gene: TRBJ2-7; CDR3nt: TGTGCCACCAGCAGAGGGAGTAAATTATCGGACAGGGGATACTACGAGCAGTACTTC; CDR3aa: CATSRGSKLSDRGYYEQYF
v_gene: TRBV5-6; abundance: few; d_gene: -; j_gene: TRBJ2-2; CDR3nt: TGTGCCAGCAGCCCAAGCTTTTTGTACCGTGCCCAGGGGGAGCTGTTTTTT; CDR3aa: CASSPSFLYRAQGELFF
v_gene: TRBV11-3; abundance: few; d_gene: TRBD1; j_gene: TRBJ2-7; CDR3nt: TGTGCCAGAGAGGGACAGGGGGTTCGGGAGCAGTACTTC; CDR3aa: CAREGQGVREQYF
v_gene: TRBV6-1; abundance: -; d_gene: -; j_gene: TRBJ2-1; CDR3nt: TGTGCCAGCAGTGGCGGGGGCAGGACCTACAATGAGCAGTTCTTC; CDR3aa: CASSGGGRTYNEQFF
v_gene: TRBV7-9; abundance: -; d_gene: -; j_gene: TRBJ2-3; CDR3nt: TGTGCCAGCAGCCGTATTACGGTAGCTGGCGCAGATACGCAGTATTTT; CDR3aa: CASSRITVAGADTQYF
v_gene: TRBV18; abundance: -; d_gene: TRBD1; j_gene: TRBJ1-4; CDR3nt: TGTGCCAGCTCACCAGGGACAGGGGAGATTGGATCGGAAAAACTGTTTTTT; CDR3aa: CASSPGTGEIGSEKLFF
v_gene: TRBV28; abundance: -; d_gene: TRBD1; j_gene: TRBJ1-2; CDR3nt: TGTGCCAGCAGTTTCCCGACAGGGGGCTATGGCTACACCTTC; CDR3aa: CASSFPTGGYGYTF
v_gene: TRBV10-3; abundance: once; d_gene: -; j_gene: TRBJ2-3; CDR3nt: TGTGCCATCAGGGCAGATCAAAGGGGGGGCACAGATACGCAGTATTTT; CDR3aa: CAIRADQRGGTDTQYF
v_gene: TRBV10-1; abundance: -; d_gene: -; j_gene: TRBJ2-7; CDR3nt: TGCGCCAGACCTGGGACCCCGAACGAGCAGTACTTC; CDR3aa: CARPGTPNEQYF
v_gene: TRBV19; abundance: -; d_gene: -; j_gene: TRBJ1-3; CDR3nt: TGTGCCAGTATTTCAGTAAACACCATATATTTT; CDR3aa: CASISVNTIYF
v_gene: TRBV4-3; abundance: -; d_gene: -; j_gene: TRBJ1-6; CDR3nt: TGCGCCAGCAGCCAAGAACCGGAACCCTCTTATAATTCACCCCTCCACTTT; CDR3aa: CASSQEPEPSYNSPLHF
v_gene: TRBV6-5; abundance: -; d_gene: -; j_gene: TRBJ1-1; CDR3nt: TGTGCCAGCAGGTCAGGGAACTCTAGGAACACTGAAGCTTTCTTT; CDR3aa: CASRSGNSRNTEAFF
v_gene: TRBV12-5; abundance: -; d_gene: -; j_gene: TRBJ1-2; CDR3nt: TGTGCTAGTGGCCCCGGGACTTCCTATGGCTACACCTTC; CDR3aa: CASGPGTSYGYTF
v_gene: TRBV10-3; abundance: many; d_gene: -; j_gene: TRBJ2-2; CDR3nt: TGTGCCATCAGTGCGTCGACCGGGCTGGGGGTTGCCGGGGAGCTGTTTTTT; CDR3aa: CAISASTGLGVAGELFF